This T cell receptor (beta chain) comes out of a study of blood T cell repertoires in COVID-19. Background on the study: Sites in the United States, Italy and Spain provided acute and convalescent COVID-19 samples. From T cells, B-cell-depleted T cells, or PBMCs came the material, which was cDNA or gDNA.

Germline assignment: CDR1 ENHRY and CDR2 SYGVKD. The CDR3 consists of 13 residues. The V and J ends lost 4 bases and 4 bases, in that order; junction bases with no gene match: 0. Under the authors' procedure: Cell counts per sample came from amplifying reference gene primers. The data were produced by immunoSEQ multiplex PCR, yet TCRdb's version contains in-frame clones alone and is incomplete. V and J calls and clone size are as listed in that table; D and trimming were resolved from the DNA. The sample has tens of thousands of clones; about 87% are singletons. The TCR sequence derives from a man in his fifties with active COVID-19. The sample was peripheral blood. The chain combines TRBV10-3 with TRBJ1-5, with TRBD1 matching over 8 bases. The CDR3 DNA follows: TGTGCCATCAGTGGGGACAGGAATCAGCCCCAGCATTTT. Amino acids: CAISGDRNQPQHF.